This T cell receptor beta chain was recovered during a study of cytomegalovirus exposure and HLA in healthy donors. The primer mix had 60 Vbeta and 13 Jbeta primers. TCRdb's table, derived via immunoSEQ multiplex PCR, lists solely in-frame clones and lacks some. Altogether 140,000 to 150,000 clones are present, about 73% being singletons, with the ten largest covering about 2%. General observations from the study: Reportedly, diagnosis of cytomegalovirus status by the classifier showed high specificity and sensitivity.

CDR3 size: 15 residues. Germline-derived CDR1 and CDR2 are MNHNS and SASEGT. The J segment lost 6 bases and the V segment lost 2 bases, leaving 4 bases of the junction unmatched. Comment on this clone: The antigen is undetermined.

V gene TRBV6-1 combines with J gene TRBJ2-1; 10 nucleotides match TRBD1. Sequenced material: PBMCs. The clonotype originates from a woman aged 55 to 70 in good health and CMV-seropositive. CDR3 sequence reads: CASSETGQGGNEQFF. In DNA, the CDR3 is TGTGCCAGCAGTGAAACAGGACAGGGGGGCAATGAGCAGTTCTTC.